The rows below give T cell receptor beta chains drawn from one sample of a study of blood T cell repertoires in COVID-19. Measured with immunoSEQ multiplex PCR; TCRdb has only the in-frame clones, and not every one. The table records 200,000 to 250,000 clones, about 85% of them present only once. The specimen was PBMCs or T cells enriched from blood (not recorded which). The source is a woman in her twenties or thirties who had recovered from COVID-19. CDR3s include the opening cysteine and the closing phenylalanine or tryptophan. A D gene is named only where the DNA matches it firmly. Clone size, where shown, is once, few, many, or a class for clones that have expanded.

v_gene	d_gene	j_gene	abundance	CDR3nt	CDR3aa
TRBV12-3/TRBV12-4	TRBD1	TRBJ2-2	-	TGTGCCAGCAGTCACAGGGGGACCGGGGAGCTGTTTTTT	CASSHRGTGELFF
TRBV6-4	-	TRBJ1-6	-	TGTGCCAGCTCGTCAGGGCTGGGTTCACCCCTCCACTTT	CASSSGLGSPLHF
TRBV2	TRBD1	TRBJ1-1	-	TGTGCCAGCAGCGAGAACAGGGGCACTGAAGCTTTCTTT	CASSENRGTEAFF
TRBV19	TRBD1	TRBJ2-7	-	TGTGCCAGTAGGGCCCCCGGGACAGGGGACTACGAGCAGTACTTC	CASRAPGTGDYEQYF
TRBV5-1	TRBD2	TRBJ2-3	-	TGCGCCAGCACCTGGAACCTTAAAGCGGGGGGATTAGATACGCAGTATTTT	CASTWNLKAGGLDTQYF
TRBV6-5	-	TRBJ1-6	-	TGTGCCAGTTACAGTTATAATTCACCCCTCCACTTT	CASYSYNSPLHF
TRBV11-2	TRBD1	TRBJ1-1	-	TGTGCCAGCAGCTTAGGGGCCAGGGGGCGCGTCACTGAAGCTTTCTTT	CASSLGARGRVTEAFF
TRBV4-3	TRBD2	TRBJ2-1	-	TGCGCCAGCAGCGCGCTAGCGGGGGCTCACAATGAGCAGTTCTTC	CASSALAGAHNEQFF
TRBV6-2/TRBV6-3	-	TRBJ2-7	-	TGTGCCAGCAGTTACCTTTCCCACAGGCAGCCGATCTCCTACGAGCAGTACTTC	CASSYLSHRQPISYEQYF
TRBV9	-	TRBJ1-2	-	TGTGCCAGCAGCGTAGCCTCTATTAACTATGGCTACACCTTC	CASSVASINYGYTF
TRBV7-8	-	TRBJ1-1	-	TGTGCCAGCAGCTTGACAGGCGACACTGAAGCTTTCTTT	CASSLTGDTEAFF
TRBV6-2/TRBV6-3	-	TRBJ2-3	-	TGTGCCAGCAGTTGGAAACCAGCGGGCGGGGATACGCAGTATTTT	CASSWKPAGGDTQYF
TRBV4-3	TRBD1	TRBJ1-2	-	TGCGCCAGCAGCCAAGGGACAGGGGGCGCGAACTATGGCTACACCTTC	CASSQGTGGANYGYTF
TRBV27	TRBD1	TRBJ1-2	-	TGTGCCAGCAGTTCCCCAATGCAGGGGGACTATGGCTACACCTTC	CASSSPMQGDYGYTF
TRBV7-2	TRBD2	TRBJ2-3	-	TGTGCCAGCAGCTTAGATGGACTAGCGCCAGATACGCAGTATTTT	CASSLDGLAPDTQYF
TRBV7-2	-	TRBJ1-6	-	TGTGCCAGCAGCTTTGTCTGGTTGGCCCAGAATTCACCCCTCCACTTT	CASSFVWLAQNSPLHF
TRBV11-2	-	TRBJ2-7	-	TGTGCCAGCCGCTCGACTAGCTCCTACGAGCAGTACTTC	CASRSTSSYEQYF
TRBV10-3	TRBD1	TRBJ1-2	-	TGTGCCATCAGTGTAGTGACAGGGGATGGCTACACCTTC	CAISVVTGDGYTF
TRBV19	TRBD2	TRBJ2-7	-	TGTGCCAGTAGTCCTCGGACTAGCGGTCCCTACGAGCAGTACTTC	CASSPRTSGPYEQYF
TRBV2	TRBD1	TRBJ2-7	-	TGTGCCAGCAGTGAGCTGACAGGGGCCTACGAGCAGTACTTC	CASSELTGAYEQYF
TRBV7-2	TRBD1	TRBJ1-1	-	TGTGCCAGCAGCTTCTGGACAGGGGCGATTAACACTGAAGCTTTCTTT	CASSFWTGAINTEAFF
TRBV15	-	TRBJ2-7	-	TGTGCCACCACACCAGAAACAGGGAGCTCCTACGAGCAGTACTTC	CATTPETGSSYEQYF
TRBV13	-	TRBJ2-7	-	TGTGCCAGCAGCTTAGGTGGGGGCTTAAGCTCCTACGAGCAGTACTTC	CASSLGGGLSSYEQYF
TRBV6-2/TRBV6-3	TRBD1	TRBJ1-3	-	TGTGCCAGCAGCACCGACCGGGACAGTCGACCTGGTAACACCATATATTTT	CASSTDRDSRPGNTIYF
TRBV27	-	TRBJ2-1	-	TGTGCCAGCAGTTTAAAAAGACAGCGGGTAGGTGAGCAGTTCTTC	CASSLKRQRVGEQFF
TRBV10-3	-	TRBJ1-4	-	TGTGCCATCTCGCGCGCAACTAATGAAAAACTGTTTTTT	CAISRATNEKLFF
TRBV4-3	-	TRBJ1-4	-	TGCGCCAGCAGCCAAGAACAAACCCTTGAAAAACTGTTTTTT	CASSQEQTLEKLFF
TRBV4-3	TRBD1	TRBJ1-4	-	TGCGCCAGCAGCCTGGACAGGGTCGAAAAACTGTTTTTT	CASSLDRVEKLFF
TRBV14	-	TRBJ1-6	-	TGTGCCAGCAGCCAAGACCAGGGTGATTCACCCCTCCACTTT	CASSQDQGDSPLHF
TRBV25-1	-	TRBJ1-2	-	TGTGCCAGCAGTGCAGGGCCGCGGTATGGCTACACCTTC	CASSAGPRYGYTF
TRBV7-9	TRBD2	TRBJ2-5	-	TGTGCCAGCAGCCTTGGACTAGCGGGGGGGCCTGAGACCCAGTACTTC	CASSLGLAGGPETQYF
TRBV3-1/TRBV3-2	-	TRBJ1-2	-	TGTGCCAGCAGCCAAGATCGACACGTCTATGGCTACACCTTC	CASSQDRHVYGYTF
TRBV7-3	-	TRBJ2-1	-	TGTGCCAGCAGCCCACAACGCCTCAGTGTCAATGAGCAGTTCTTC	CASSPQRLSVNEQFF
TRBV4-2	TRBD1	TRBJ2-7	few	TGTGCCAGCAGCCAAGAAGACAGGGACTACGAGCAGTACTTC	CASSQEDRDYEQYF
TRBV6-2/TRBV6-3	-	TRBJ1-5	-	TGTGCCAGCAGCCGAAGTCCCAGGGGCATCAGCAATCAGCCCCAGCATTTT	CASSRSPRGISNQPQHF
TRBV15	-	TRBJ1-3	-	TGTGCCACCAGCCAGGGACACTACAGCTCTGGAAACACCATATATTTT	CATSQGHYSSGNTIYF
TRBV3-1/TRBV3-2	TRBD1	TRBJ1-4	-	TGTGCCAGCAGCCCTTCCCCGGGACAGGGTTTGAAAAAACTGTTTTTT	CASSPSPGQGLKKLFF
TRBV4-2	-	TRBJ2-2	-	TGTGCCAGCAGCCCTCCAGCTTGGGGAGATCCGAACACCGGGGAGCTGTTTTTT	CASSPPAWGDPNTGELFF
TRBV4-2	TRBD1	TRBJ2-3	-	TGTGCCAGCAGCCCGACAGGGAACACAGATACGCAGTATTTT	CASSPTGNTDTQYF
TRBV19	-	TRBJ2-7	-	TGTGCCAGTAGTATCCGGGGGATCGACGAGCAGTACTTC	CASSIRGIDEQYF
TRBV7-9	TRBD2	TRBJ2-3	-	TGTGCCAGCAGCTTAGGGAGCGGGGCAACAGATACGCAGTATTTT	CASSLGSGATDTQYF
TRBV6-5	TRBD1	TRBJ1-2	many	TGTGCCAGCAGTTACTCTCGGACAGGGGGGAACTATGGCTACACCTTC	CASSYSRTGGNYGYTF
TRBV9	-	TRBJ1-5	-	TGTGCCAGCAGCGTCACGGGAGCTTTTAATCAGCCCCAGCATTTT	CASSVTGAFNQPQHF
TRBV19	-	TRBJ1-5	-	TGTGCCAGCGAGGGACATCCTCCTAGGTTGCGGCCCCAGCATTTT	CASEGHPPRLRPQHF
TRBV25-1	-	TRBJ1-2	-	TGTGCCAGCCGGTCCGGGACTTACTATGGCTACACCTTC	CASRSGTYYGYTF